The 6 T cell receptor beta chains listed next were all sequenced from one sample in a study of tumor T cells in aggressive B-cell lymphoma. Generated by immunoSEQ multiplex PCR, the TCRdb table keeps only in-frame clones and is missing some. The data hold approximately 7,900 clones, with around 83% observed a single time. The sequenced sample consisted of tumor tissue. Source of these receptors: an adult with diffuse large B cell lymphoma.

The chain joins TRBV29-1 to TRBJ2-7, with 8 bases lining up with TRBD1. V was clipped by 6 bases and J by 0 bases; unmatched bases: 4. The germline V gene has CDR1 SQVTM and CDR2 ANQGSEA. The CDR3 runs 13 residues. The CDR3 bases are TGCAGCGTCACGACAGGGGTCTCCTACGAGCAGTACTTC. It translates to CSVTTGVSYEQYF.

The CDR3 reads CASSYPGPNEQFF. The CDR3 bases are TGTGCCAGCAGTTACCCTGGGCCTAATGAGCAGTTCTTC. V gene TRBV6-6 combines with J gene TRBJ2-1; D remains unclear. This CDR3 spans 13 amino acids. Trimming removed 2 bases from V and 7 bases from J, with 9 bases in between. Per the germline V gene, CDR1 is MNHNY and CDR2 is SVGAGI (reference sequence).

V and J are TRBV9 and TRBJ2-2; 9 bases line up with TRBD2. Trimming removed 0 bases from V and 6 bases from J; junction bases left unmatched: 6. Germline CDR1 and CDR2: SGDLS and YYNGEE. The CDR3 spans 16 residues. CDR3 DNA: TGTGCCAGCAGCGTAGCAGCTAGCGGGGCCTCCGGGGAGCTGTTTTTT. Encoded protein: CASSVAASGASGELFF.

The chain uses TRBV18 and TRBJ2-3; 8 nucleotides agree with TRBD1. J was trimmed by 5 bases and V by 6 bases; bases with no gene match: 7. Germline V CDR1 and CDR2: KGHSH, LQKENI. The CDR3 covers 14 residues. The CDR3 nucleotides are TGTGCCAGCTCTCCCAGGGGGCGAGGAGATACGCAGTATTTT. Translation gives CASSPRGRGDTQYF.

The genes are TRBV11-2 and TRBJ1-1, with no clear D. This CDR3 has 14 residues. Germline V gives CDR1 SGHAT, CDR2 FQNNGV. V lost 5 bases, J lost 1 base, and 11 bases lay in between. CDR3 protein: CASSLQDGNTEAFF. The CDR3, as DNA: TGTGCCAGCAGCCTTCAGGATGGGAACACTGAAGCTTTCTTT.

The chain combines TRBV7-2 with TRBJ2-3; no clear D gene. The germline V gene has CDR1 SGHTA and CDR2 FQGNSA. The CDR3 is made up of 16 amino acids. The V gene lost 1 base and the J gene lost 12 bases, with 23 bases spanning the gap. The DNA for the CDR3 is TGTGCCAGCAGCTTAGTTCTCTGGATGGAGTCCAGAACCCAGTATTTT. Residues: CASSLVLWMESRTQYF.